Listed here is a single T cell receptor beta chain. The assay was immunoSEQ multiplex PCR, and TCRdb's table has in-frame clones only and misses some. The sample yields 110,000 to 150,000 clones, around 89% seen once. The source of the sample is a study of T cell responses to AZD1222 COVID-19 vaccine. The CDR3 totals 15 residues. CDR1 is SGHRS, CDR2 YFSETQ, per germline. V lost 0 bases and J 0 bases, leaving 9 bases between the germline ends. The chain uses TRBV5-1 and TRBJ2-5; a possible D gene is TRBD2 (6 bases). Sequences were derived from peripheral blood, sampled 28 days after the second AZD1222 dose. This sequence was found in an adult who received the AZD1222 COVID-19 vaccine. CDR3 in DNA: TGCGCCAGCAGCTTGGGGGTAGCGGACCAAGAGACCCAGTACTTC. Translating gives CASSLGVADQETQYF.